The entry below describes one T cell receptor beta chain. This record comes from a study of blood T cell repertoires in COVID-19. The germline CDR1 and CDR2 sequences are SGHRS and YFSETQ. Trimming removed 0 bases at V and 8 bases at J, with 15 bases between. The CDR3 length is 15 residues. Adults between about 18 and 95 years of age took part from some 25 US areas. Profiled with immunoSEQ multiplex PCR; TCRdb holds only in-frame clones, not every one. The sample has roughly 400,000 clones, 70% to 90% seen once; the top ten hold about 1.5%. This chain links TRBV5-1 with TRBJ1-3; D gene ambiguous. The clonotype was recovered from a woman aged 18-29 years who had been exposed to COVID-19. The sequenced sample consisted of PBMCs or T cells enriched from blood (not recorded which). CDR3 coding DNA: TGCGCCAGCAGCTTGGCTGGAGGGTCGATACACACCATATATTTT. It is translated as CASSLAGGSIHTIYF.